The 22 T cell receptor beta chains presented below share a single source sample, sequenced in a study of T-cell reconstitution after alpha-beta-depleted transplantation in children. Using unique molecular identifiers, the investigators prepared the TCRbeta library. TCRdb independently ran MiXCR on the PCR reads; one entry per CDR3 protein. The sample shows 240,000 or so distinct CDR3 sequences, approximately 12% of them seen only once. The source was PBMCs from the stem cell graft donor, collected from the stem cell graft. Receptor source: a human donor who donated a stem cell graft to a child with acute lymphoblastic leukemia.

This clonotype was recorded a few times. The chain links TRBV10-3 to TRBJ1-3; TRBD1 matches at 7 bases. After removal of 10 bases from V and 1 base from J, the junction contained 10 bases not matched to a gene. The CDR3 contains 15 residues. From germline, CDR1 is ENHRY and CDR2 SYGVKD. The DNA for the CDR3 is TGTGCCACTATGACAGGGAGTTTGTCTGGAAACACCATATATTTT. Its translation: CATMTGSLSGNTIYF.

This clonotype was counted between two and nine times. The gene calls are TRBV19 and TRBJ1-6; D unresolved. Trimming cost V 10 bases and J 9 bases, with 10 bases left between them. Germline V CDR1 and CDR2: LNHDA, SQIVND (reference sequence). The CDR3 covers 11 residues. The CDR3 loop reads CATPWCSPLHF. CDR3 DNA sequence: TGTGCCACCCCCTGGTGTTCACCCCTCCACTTT.

The table lists this clonotype with many counts. CDR3 DNA: TGTGCCAGCAGCTTAGCGCTTAGAGTCCAGGCGAACACTGAAGCTTTCTTT. This translates into CASSLALRVQANTEAFF. The chain has TRBV7-2 and TRBJ1-1, with D hard to call. Germline V gene data show CDR1 as SGHTA and CDR2 as FQGNSA. The CDR3 consists of 17 residues. V lost 0 bases and J lost 1, with 15 bases in between.

This chain links TRBV18 with TRBJ2-1; D is ambiguous. This CDR3 is built from 14 residues. The V gene's germline CDR1 is KGHSH and CDR2 LQKENI. With 1 base removed from V and 4 bases from J, the gap between germline ends came to 8 bases. The CDR3: CASSPQPPYNEQFF. The CDR3, as DNA: TGTGCCAGCTCACCACAGCCTCCTTACAATGAGCAGTTCTTC.

The V call is TRBV7-2, the J call TRBJ2-3; TRBD2 is a possible D gene (5 bases). The germline V gene has CDR1 SGHTA and CDR2 FQGNSA. This CDR3 has 13 residues. Deletions cut 7 bases from V and 4 bases from J, with 12 bases between. The DNA for the CDR3 is TGTGCCAGCAACCTTCGCGGGCCAGATACGCAGTATTTT. Protein: CASNLRGPDTQYF.

This clonotype was picked up many times. The chain employs TRBV5-1 and TRBJ2-7, with D perhaps matching TRBD1 (6 bases). Trimming removed 0 bases from V and 3 bases from J, with 16 bases in between. The CDR3 spans 16 residues. Germline CDR1 is SGHRS and CDR2 is YFSETQ. CDR3 protein: CASSLDRTLQGYEQYF. In nucleotides, the CDR3 is TGCGCCAGCAGCTTGGATCGGACGCTACAGGGCTACGAGCAGTACTTC. The full variable domain, its missing parts supplied by reference TRBV5-1 and TRBJ2-7, is KAGVTQTPRYLIKTRGQQVTLSCSPISGHRSVSWYQQTPGQGLQFLFEYFSETQRNKGNFPGRFSGRQFSNSRSEMNVSTLELGDSALYLCASSLDRTLQGYEQYFGPGTRLTVT.

This clonotype was recorded at least ten times. V usage is TRBV6-5 and J usage is TRBJ2-2; 9 positions match TRBD1. This CDR3 is 16 amino acids long. V shed 4 bases, J shed 3 bases, and the junction held 6 bases outside the gene matches. The germline V gene has CDR1 MNHEY and CDR2 SVGAGI. In DNA, the CDR3 is TGTGCCAGCAGTTCCTGGGACAGGGTAGACACCGGGGAGCTGTTTTTT. It translates to CASSSWDRVDTGELFF.

This clonotype was observed many times. The chain employs TRBV6-5 and TRBJ2-6; D is unclear. Germline CDR1 is MNHEY and CDR2 is SVGAGI. V lost 8 bases, J lost 2 bases, and 10 bases lay in between. The CDR3 consists of 14 residues. The CDR3 protein is CASGSGAGANVLTF. CDR3 nucleotides: TGTGCCAGCGGTTCCGGTGCTGGGGCCAACGTCCTGACTTTC.

This clonotype was observed a handful of times. This chain joins TRBV7-2 and TRBJ2-1, with D possibly TRBD2 on 5 matching bases. V lost 0 bases and J 9 bases, leaving 9 bases between the germline ends. Per the germline V gene, CDR1 is SGHTA and CDR2 is FQGNSA. The CDR3 contains 13 residues. The CDR3 protein is CASSLAQRGEQFF. DNA for the CDR3: TGTGCCAGCAGCTTAGCGCAACGGGGTGAGCAGTTCTTC.

This clonotype occurred many times. The chain joins TRBV4-3 to TRBJ2-7; the D gene is possibly TRBD2 (5 bases). CDR1 is LGHNA and CDR2 is YSLEER in the germline V gene. V shed 0 bases and J shed 1 base, with 13 bases lying between them. This CDR3 spans 16 amino acids. Here the CDR3 reads CASSQDWGLASYEQYF. Written as DNA, the CDR3 is TGCGCCAGCAGCCAAGACTGGGGTCTAGCATCCTACGAGCAGTACTTC.

At least ten counts were recorded for this clonotype. The chain combines TRBV27 with TRBJ1-6; 7 nucleotides line up with TRBD1. The V gene's germline CDR1 is MNHEY and CDR2 SMNVEV (reference sequence). The CDR3 has 15 residues. Trimming took 1 base from V and 7 from J; bases not matched to a gene: 4. CDR3 sequence reads: CASSLLGQKNSPLHF. CDR3 nucleotides: TGTGCCAGCAGTTTATTGGGACAGAAAAATTCACCCCTCCACTTT.

This chain uses TRBV7-9 with TRBJ2-3, with D uncertain. Between the trimmed V and J ends, which lost 6 bases and 6 bases, there was a span of 10 bases. This CDR3 is built from 12 residues. The germline V gene has CDR1 SEHNR and CDR2 FQNEAQ (reference sequence). CDR3: CASRYAVDTQYF. For the CDR3, the DNA is TGTGCCAGCAGATACGCGGTGGATACGCAGTATTTT.

This clonotype was picked up a small number of times. The chain uses TRBV7-2 and TRBJ2-7; D is perhaps TRBD1 (5 bases). Per germline, CDR1 SGHTA and CDR2 FQGNSA. CDR3 length: 12 amino acids. Trimming cost V 3 bases and J 12 bases, with 15 bases left between them. The DNA for the CDR3 is TGTGCCAGCAGCTTCGGCAATAGGGGCCCGTACTTC. It translates to CASSFGNRGPYF.

This clonotype occurred many times. The rearrangement joins TRBV9 to TRBJ2-7, with 7 bases matching TRBD1. CDR3 size: 15 residues. The junction had 9 bases not matched to a gene; V was cut back by 0 bases and J by 6 bases. Germline V gene lookup returns CDR1 SGDLS and CDR2 YYNGEE. Here the CDR3 reads CASSVESGTAREQYF. The CDR3 nucleotides are TGTGCCAGCAGCGTAGAGTCAGGGACAGCCCGCGAGCAGTACTTC.

This clonotype was picked up many times. The chain uses TRBV15 and TRBJ1-6; D is undetermined. The CDR3 covers 13 residues. Germline assignment: CDR1 LNHNV and CDR2 YYDKDF (reference sequence). V was clipped by 0 bases and J by 10 bases, with 7 bases between them. This chain's CDR3 is CATSREAGSPLHF. CDR3 DNA: TGTGCCACCAGCAGAGAAGCGGGGTCACCCCTCCACTTT.

V gene TRBV7-2 combines with J gene TRBJ2-3; TRBD2 is a possible D gene (6 bases). Between the trimmed V and J ends, which lost 7 bases and 13 bases, there was a span of 24 bases. The CDR3 totals 14 residues. Germline V gene lookup returns CDR1 SGHTA and CDR2 FQGNSA. CDR3 sequence: CASTAKTGVGAKYF. The CDR3 nucleotides are TGTGCCAGCACCGCTAAGACGGGAGTTGGGGCAAAGTATTTT.

This clonotype was observed a few times. In DNA, the CDR3 is TGCGCCAGCAGCCAAGATTGGGGGGACGGGAGTATCAAGCAGCCCCAGCATTTT. Protein: CASSQDWGDGSIKQPQHF. The V call is TRBV4-3, the J call TRBJ1-5, with D perhaps matching TRBD1 (5 bases). Trimming left V 0 bases short and J 7 bases short, with 22 bases between. Germline V gives CDR1 LGHNA, CDR2 YSLEER. CDR3 length equals 18 residues.

This clonotype was seen repeatedly, ten times or more. CDR3 sequence reads: CSVEGTSPVADTQYF. The DNA of the CDR3 is TGCAGCGTTGAAGGGACTAGCCCTGTGGCAGATACGCAGTATTTT. The chain uses TRBV29-1 and TRBJ2-3; 8 bases are a match to TRBD2. Germline V gene data show CDR1 as SQVTM and CDR2 as ANQGSEA. With V trimmed by 1 base and J by 4 bases, 7 bases remained unmatched. This CDR3 is 15 amino acids long.

This clonotype appeared many times. This chain joins TRBV11-1 and TRBJ2-1; 10 bases match TRBD1. CDR3 length equals 18 residues. Trimming removed 5 bases from V and 4 bases from J; junction bases left unmatched: 14. The V gene's germline CDR1 is SGHAT and CDR2 FQDESV (reference sequence). In nucleotides, the CDR3 is TGTGCCAGCAGCAAAGACAGGGGGCCCGGCACTTTATACAATGAGCAGTTCTTC. Translation gives CASSKDRGPGTLYNEQFF. The full variable domain, in which reference TRBV11-1 and TRBJ2-1 provide the parts outside the CDR3, is EAEVAQSPRYKITEKSQAVAFWCDPISGHATLYWYRQILGQGPELLVQFQDESVVDDSQLPKDRFSAERLKGVDSTLKIQPAELGDSAMYLCASSKDRGPGTLYNEQFFGPGTRLTVL.

In this sample, this clonotype turned up many times. The chain employs TRBV3-1 and TRBJ2-7; 9 bases are a match to TRBD1. The germline V gene encodes CDR1 LGHDT and CDR2 YNNKEL (reference sequence). V dropped 9 bases and J dropped 6; count of bases not matched to a gene: 3. This CDR3 comprises 11 residues. The CDR3 DNA follows: TGTGCCAGTCGGACAGGGGCCGAGCAGTACTTC. Translated, it gives CASRTGAEQYF.

V usage is TRBV12-3 or TRBV12-4 and J usage is TRBJ2-1; D is possibly TRBD1 (6 bases). The CDR3 consists of 15 residues. The V end lost 6 bases, the J end lost 8 bases, and 20 bases lay between the germline ends. CDR3 sequence (DNA): TGTGCCAGCAGGGACGAACAGGGATCTAGCCATGAGCAGTTCTTC. As protein: CASRDEQGSSHEQFF.

This clonotype was seen ten or more times. This chain links TRBV28 with TRBJ1-1; maybe TRBD1 (6 bases). The CDR3 runs 14 residues. V lost 5 bases to trimming and J lost 8 bases, with 18 bases between them. The V gene's germline CDR1 is MDHEN and CDR2 SYDVKM. The CDR3: CASSPGQKSPEAFF. The CDR3 DNA reads as TGTGCCAGCAGTCCGGGACAAAAGTCGCCAGAAGCTTTCTTT.